In this sample, the clone carrying this T cell receptor (beta chain) turned up many times. Its antigen is still unknown. This entry belongs to a study of early T cells in non-severe SARS-CoV-2 infection. At the level of the study: Sequencing was performed on bulk RNA from unsorted whole blood, leaving chains unpaired.

V was trimmed by 4 bases and J by 7 bases, leaving 11 bases between them. This CDR3 is built from 13 residues. Germline CDR1 reads KGHDR; CDR2 reads SFDVKD. MiXCR, applied by TCRdb to the 5' RACE reads, yields one record per CDR3 protein. The table includes about 20,000 distinct CDR3 sequences, less than 5% detected once. General study findings and limits: Database matching using VDJdb favored anti-spike CD8 responses, with private and CD4 specificities left missing.

The rearrangement uses TRBV24-1 and TRBJ2-3; possible D gene TRBD1, 5 bases. Material for sequencing was whole blood. The receptor was isolated from an adult who was a healthcare worker with PCR-confirmed SARS-CoV-2 infection or an uninfected control (not recorded which). The CDR3 reads CATSEPRQHTQYF. The CDR3 DNA follows: TGTGCCACCAGTGAGCCTCGACAGCATACGCAGTATTTT.